The source of this T cell receptor beta chain is a study of cytomegalovirus exposure and HLA in healthy donors. A multiplex PCR was run with 60 Vbeta primers and 13 Jbeta primers. TCRdb keeps only in-frame clones here, not all; method: immunoSEQ multiplex PCR. The data hold 150,000 to 200,000 clones, with 70% to 90% observed a single time. Whole-study results and caveats: Investigators reported fewer than 200 TCR beta chains as tied to cytomegalovirus.

Remarks on this clone: The antigen remains undetermined.

Sequenced sample: PBMCs. The receptor was isolated from a man aged 18 to 35 in good health and CMV-seropositive.

CDR3 in DNA: TGTGCCAGCCGTCTTTATCCCGGGGAGCTGTTTTTT. It translates to CASRLYPGELFF. The rearrangement links TRBV11-3 to TRBJ2-2; D ambiguous. With 8 bases removed from V and 6 bases from J, the gap between germline ends came to 10 bases. Germline V CDR1 and CDR2: SGHNT, YENEEA. The CDR3 sequence is 12 residues long.